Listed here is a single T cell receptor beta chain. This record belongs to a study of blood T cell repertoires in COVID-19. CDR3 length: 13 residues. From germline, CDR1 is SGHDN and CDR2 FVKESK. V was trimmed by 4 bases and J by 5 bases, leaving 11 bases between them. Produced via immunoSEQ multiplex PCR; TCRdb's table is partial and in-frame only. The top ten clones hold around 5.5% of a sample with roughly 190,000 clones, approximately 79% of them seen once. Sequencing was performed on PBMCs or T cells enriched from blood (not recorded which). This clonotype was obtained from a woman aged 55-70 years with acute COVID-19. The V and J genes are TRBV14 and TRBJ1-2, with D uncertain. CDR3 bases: TGTGCCAGCAGCCCATACGGGAGTTATGGCTACACCTTC. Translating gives CASSPYGSYGYTF.